The entry that follows covers one TCR beta chain sequence. Its antigen remains unknown. One entry per CDR3 protein results from TCRdb running MiXCR on the PCR reads. The repertoire consists of about 640,000 distinct CDR3 sequences, with roughly 21% occurring once and the leading ten covering 0.85%. This sample is drawn from a study of molecular identifiers for immune sequencing clone quantification. The study, taken as a whole, reports: Identical TCR molecules can share a barcode, and this sharing could underestimate highly expanded clone sizes. Amid some 900,000 naive cells, spiked Jurkat TCR RNA from one cell was reportedly still detectable.

V lost 4 bases to trimming and J lost 4 bases; unmatched junction nucleotides: 9. This CDR3 has 16 residues. The germline V gene has CDR1 PRHDT and CDR2 FYEKMQ (reference sequence). This chain links TRBV13 with TRBJ2-1, with 8 nucleotides matching TRBD1. This clonotype was obtained from a human donor in good health. Some libraries in this study had Jurkat cell RNA spiked in. Sequenced material: naive CD8+ T cells from blood, with Jurkat cell RNA spiked in. As to subset: FACS-sorted CD8+CD4-CCR7+CD45RA+ naive T cells. The CDR3 nucleotides are TGTGCCAGCAGCTCCCGACAGGGGAGTAGGTACAATGAGCAGTTCTTC. This translates into CASSSRQGSRYNEQFF.